This T cell receptor beta chain was retrieved from a study of STAT5B mutations in CD4+ large granular lymphocyte leukemia. CDR3 size: 16 residues. CDR1 and CDR2 (germline): SGHNT, YYREEE (reference sequence). Trimming took 0 bases from V and 4 from J, leaving 13 bases between them. TCRdb keeps only in-frame clones here, not all; method: immunoSEQ multiplex PCR. The data show just over 40,000 clones, approximately 84% seen once. The chain couples TRBV5-4 to TRBJ1-4, with a possible D match to TRBD1 (6 bases). The sequence came from a human donor in good health. Input material: CD4+ T cells from blood buffy coats. The CDR3 region has the DNA TGTGCCAGCAGCTTGGGCCGAGGGGGGCGTAATGAAAAACTGTTTTTT. It encodes CASSLGRGGRNEKLFF.